The next 17 T cell receptor beta chains were all read from a single sample in a study of T cell repertoires in cytomegalovirus infection. TCRdb reprocessed the reads with MiXCR, giving one entry per CDR3 protein. The sample lists 150,000 to 200,000 distinct CDR3 sequences; about a fifth were seen once. The antigens for these receptors are not known. The specimen comprised CD8+ T cells from cultured PBMCs, sampled from culture after CMV antigen stimulation. Every receptor here comes from a human donor in good health (CMV status not recorded). Some clones in this sample may be carry-over from other donors' samples.

This chain joins TRBV19 and TRBJ1-1; 9 positions agree with TRBD1. From germline, CDR1 is LNHDA and CDR2 SQIVND (reference sequence). V lost 7 bases and J lost 0; bases outside the gene matches: 9. The CDR3 runs 16 residues. The CDR3 sequence is CASIVDRGLMNTEAFF. The CDR3 DNA reads TGTGCCAGTATCGTGGACAGGGGCCTCATGAACACTGAAGCTTTCTTT. The full variable domain, in which reference TRBV19 and TRBJ1-1 provide the parts outside the CDR3, is DGGITQSPKYLFRKEGQNVTLSCEQNLNHDAMYWYRQDPGQGLRLIYYSQIVNDFQKGDIAEGYSVSREKKESFPLTVTSAQKNPTAFYLCASIVDRGLMNTEAFFGQGTRLTVV.

This clonotype was seen a few times. The chain recombines TRBV7-9 with TRBJ2-1; D remains unclear. Germline values: CDR1 SEHNR, CDR2 FQNEAQ (reference sequence). V gave up 3 bases and J gave up 4 bases, with 13 bases separating them. The length of the CDR3 is 15 residues. As DNA, the CDR3 is TGTGCCAGCAGCTTCCGAAAGACAAGTTACAATGAGCAGTTCTTC. This encodes CASSFRKTSYNEQFF.

The V call is TRBV7-8, the J call TRBJ2-1; D is possibly TRBD2 (5 bases). This CDR3 is 13 amino acids long. CDR1 is SGHVS and CDR2 is FQNEAQ in the germline V gene. V lost 5 bases and J 5 bases, leaving 10 bases between the germline ends. As DNA, the CDR3 is TGTGCCAGCAGCGGACCGGGGAACAATGAGCAGTTCTTC. Translated, it gives CASSGPGNNEQFF.

The chain links TRBV6-2 or TRBV6-3 to TRBJ2-3; no clear D gene. This CDR3 has 19 amino acids. With 4 bases removed from V and 6 bases from J, the gap between germline ends came to 29 bases. Germline CDR1 is MNHEY and CDR2 is SVGEGT. CDR3 nucleotides: TGTGCCAGCAGTTCGGTTCCGTTGGTCGTGGCAGGTATAATGGATACGCAGTATTTT. Its protein product is CASSSVPLVVAGIMDTQYF.

This chain joins TRBV7-2 and TRBJ1-2; weak D call: TRBD1 (5 bases). Germline CDR1 reads SGHTA; CDR2 reads FQGNSA. This CDR3 region has 15 residues. V dropped 5 bases and J dropped 1 base, with 14 bases sitting between them. CDR3 DNA sequence: TGTGCCAGCAGCCAGTGGGGGGAGCGTAACTATGGCTACACCTTC. This encodes CASSQWGERNYGYTF.

The chain carries TRBV20-1 and TRBJ1-5; D not resolved. This CDR3 contains 16 residues. The V gene's germline CDR1 is DFQATT and CDR2 SNEGSKA (reference sequence). Trimming shortened V by 0 bases and J by 0 bases, and 12 bases separated the two germline ends. The CDR3 region is CSARDLSGSSNQPQHF. The DNA for the CDR3 is TGCAGTGCTAGAGATCTGTCCGGGAGTAGCAATCAGCCCCAGCATTTT.

This clonotype was detected a few times. The rearrangement joins TRBV11-2 to TRBJ2-3; D not certain. The CDR3 is 14 residues long. From germline, CDR1 is SGHAT and CDR2 FQNNGV. Trimming took 1 base from V and 3 from J, leaving 8 bases between them. CDR3 in DNA: TGTGCCAGCAGCTTAGTCGTCGGTACAGATACGCAGTATTTT. Its protein product is CASSLVVGTDTQYF.

The V gene is TRBV7-6, the J gene TRBJ1-4; D is ambiguous. The CDR3 is 15 amino acids. Germline loops: CDR1 SGHVS, CDR2 FNYEAQ. V gave up 4 bases and J gave up 6 bases, with 15 bases separating them. The DNA of the CDR3 is TGTGCCAGCAGCTCTTCGATTGGGAGAGATGAAAAACTGTTTTTT. Its protein is CASSSSIGRDEKLFF. Complete variable domain (other parts from reference TRBV7-6 and TRBJ1-4): GAGVSQSPRYKVTKRGQDVALRCDPISGHVSLYWYRQALGQGPEFLTYFNYEAQQDKSGLPNDRFSAERPEGSISTLTIQRTEQRDSAMYRCASSSSIGRDEKLFFGSGTQLSVL.

The chain combines TRBV7-6 with TRBJ1-1; 7 bases align to TRBD1. This CDR3 is built from 16 residues. Unmatched junction bases numbered 9, after V lost 4 bases and J lost 1 base. Germline values: CDR1 SGHVS, CDR2 FNYEAQ. The CDR3 region has the DNA TGTGCCAGCAGCTCAACCCGACAGGGCCCGAACACTGAAGCTTTCTTT. Protein: CASSSTRQGPNTEAFF.

V is TRBV6-5 and J is TRBJ1-2, with TRBD1 identical over 8 bases. V lost 4 bases and J lost 2; bases outside the gene matches: 6. This CDR3 comprises 15 residues. Germline-derived CDR1 and CDR2 are MNHEY and SVGAGI. CDR3 in DNA: TGTGCCAGCAGTTCGACGGGACAGGCAAACTATGGCTACACCTTC. Translating gives CASSSTGQANYGYTF.

This clonotype was counted only a few times. The chain carries TRBV6-5 and TRBJ1-3, with a tentative D call TRBD1 (5 bases). The CDR3 has 18 residues. V was shortened by 0 bases and J by 0 bases, with 15 bases between the two germline ends. Germline V lookup: CDR1 MNHEY, CDR2 SVGAGI. CDR3 DNA: TGTGCCAGCAGTTACTCGAATATGGGACGTAGCTCTGGAAACACCATATATTTT. Amino acid sequence: CASSYSNMGRSSGNTIYF.

This chain uses TRBV7-6 with TRBJ1-5; weak D call: TRBD1 (6 bases). In germline, CDR1 is SGHVS, CDR2 FNYEAQ. The V end lost 4 bases, the J end lost 7 bases, and 11 bases lay between the germline ends. The length of the CDR3 is 13 residues. CDR3 region: CASSSGQLQPQHF. In DNA, the CDR3 is TGTGCCAGCAGCTCCGGACAGCTCCAGCCCCAGCATTTT.

V gene TRBV9 combines with J gene TRBJ2-3; no reliable D call. Germline CDR1 is SGDLS and CDR2 is YYNGEE. V was pared by 7 bases and J by 5 bases, with 8 bases between. The CDR3 has 11 residues. CDR3: CASGEVDTQYF. The CDR3 DNA reads as TGTGCCAGCGGTGAAGTAGATACGCAGTATTTT.

This chain uses TRBV7-2 with TRBJ2-7; D remains unclear. Deletions cut 5 bases from V and 0 bases from J, with 8 bases between. The CDR3 covers 13 residues. CDR1 is SGHTA and CDR2 is FQGNSA in the germline V gene. This CDR3 reads CASSRTDSYEQYF. The CDR3 DNA reads as TGTGCCAGCAGCCGGACCGACTCCTACGAGCAGTACTTC.

Only a few counts were recorded for this clonotype. This chain joins TRBV7-2 and TRBJ1-5; no clear D. The CDR3 runs to 12 residues. CDR1 and CDR2 (germline): SGHTA, FQGNSA. V lost 6 bases, J lost 2 bases, and 5 bases lay in between. The DNA of the CDR3 is TGTGCCAGCAGGGGTGGCAATCAGCCCCAGCATTTT. Protein sequence: CASRGGNQPQHF.

The genes are TRBV7-2 and TRBJ2-7, with a tentative D call TRBD2 (5 bases). Between the trimmed V and J ends, which lost 0 bases and 2 bases, there was a span of 11 bases. Germline lookup yields CDR1 SGHTA and CDR2 FQGNSA. This CDR3 has 15 residues. This chain's CDR3 is CASSLAEADPYEQYF. The CDR3 bases are TGTGCCAGCAGCTTAGCGGAGGCAGACCCCTACGAGCAGTACTTC.

The V and J genes are TRBV7-6 and TRBJ2-2; perhaps TRBD1 as D (5 bases). The germline V and J ends were trimmed by 1 base and 6 bases, with 6 bases remaining between them. The CDR3 length is 13 residues. Germline-derived CDR1 and CDR2 are SGHVS and FNYEAQ. The CDR3 loop is CASSLGQPGELFF. The CDR3 DNA sequence: TGTGCCAGCAGCTTAGGACAGCCCGGGGAGCTGTTTTTT.